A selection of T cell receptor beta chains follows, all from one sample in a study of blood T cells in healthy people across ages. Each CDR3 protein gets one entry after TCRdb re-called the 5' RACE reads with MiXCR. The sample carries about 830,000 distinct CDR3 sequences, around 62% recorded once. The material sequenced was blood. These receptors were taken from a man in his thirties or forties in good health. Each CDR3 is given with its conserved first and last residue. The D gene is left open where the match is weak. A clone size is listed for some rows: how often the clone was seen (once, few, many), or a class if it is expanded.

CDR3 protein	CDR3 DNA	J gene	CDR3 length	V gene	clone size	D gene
CAWKGVAKNIQYF	TGTGCCTGGAAAGGCGTAGCCAAAAACATTCAGTACTTC	TRBJ2-4	13	TRBV30	once	.
CATSDWTSGGSSYNEQFF	TGTGCCACCAGTGATTGGACTAGCGGGGGGAGCTCCTACAATGAGCAGTTCTTC	TRBJ2-1	18	TRBV24-1	few	TRBD2
CSARVVGSNDEQFF	TGCAGTGCTAGAGTGGTGGGGAGTAATGATGAGCAGTTCTTC	TRBJ2-1	14	TRBV20-1	.	.
CATRSKSSYEQYF	TGTGCCACCAGATCAAAGAGCTCCTACGAGCAGTACTTC	TRBJ2-7	13	TRBV15	.	.
CASSQVRPDTQYF	TGCGCCAGCAGCCAAGTACGCCCAGATACGCAGTATTTT	TRBJ2-3	13	TRBV4-3	.	.
CASLERGYEQYF	TGTGCCAGCCTTGAGCGGGGCTACGAGCAGTACTTC	TRBJ2-7	12	TRBV28	.	TRBD2
CASSQKSGVESGELFF	TGTGCCAGCAGCCAAAAAAGCGGGGTTGAATCCGGGGAGCTGTTTTTT	TRBJ2-2	16	TRBV14	.	TRBD2
CASSPSAGFTDTQYF	TGTGCCAGCAGTCCAAGTGCAGGATTCACAGATACGCAGTATTTT	TRBJ2-3	15	TRBV11-2	once	.
CATSPYHRKVTEAFF	TGTGCCACGAGCCCATATCACCGGAAGGTGACTGAAGCTTTCTTT	TRBJ1-1	15	TRBV12-3/TRBV12-4	.	.
CATSDWDSAGYEQYF	TGTGCCACCAGTGATTGGGACAGCGCAGGGTACGAGCAGTACTTC	TRBJ2-7	15	TRBV24-1	once	TRBD1
CASSLATGITYGYTF	TGCGCCAGCAGCTTGGCAACAGGGATTACCTATGGCTACACCTTC	TRBJ1-2	15	TRBV5-1	few	.
CASSARPPETQYF	TGCGCCAGCAGCGCCCGACCCCCGGAGACCCAGTACTTC	TRBJ2-5	13	TRBV5-1	few	.
CASSPEWVGEAFF	TGTGCCAGCAGTCCTGAGTGGGTTGGGGAAGCTTTCTTT	TRBJ1-1	13	TRBV6-5	.	.
CASSVENGPPKFF	TGCGCCAGCAGCGTGGAAAATGGACCCCCGAAGTTCTTC	TRBJ2-1	13	TRBV5-1	.	.
CASSPPIHEQYF	TGTGCCAGCAGCCCCCCGATCCATGAGCAGTACTTC	TRBJ2-5	12	TRBV7-2	once	.
CSVVSGRRNMGGYTF	TGCAGCGTCGTCTCCGGACGGCGGAATATGGGTGGCTACACCTTC	TRBJ1-2	15	TRBV29-1	few	.
CSVETVETQYF	TGCAGCGTTGAGACGGTTGAGACCCAGTACTTC	TRBJ2-5	11	TRBV29-1	few	.
CASSFTPGTIRYNEQFF	TGCGCCAGCAGCTTCACCCCCGGGACAATACGTTACAATGAGCAGTTCTTC	TRBJ2-1	17	TRBV5-1	few	.
CASSSTLGDISSTDTQYF	TGTGCCAGCAGTTCAACTCTCGGGGACATCTCTAGCACAGATACGCAGTATTTT	TRBJ2-3	18	TRBV28	.	.
CSVEGWGDLTDTQYF	TGCAGCGTTGAAGGTTGGGGGGACCTCACAGATACGCAGTATTTT	TRBJ2-3	15	TRBV29-1	.	.
CASSLTRGGNEQFF	TGTGCCAGCAGCTTGACGCGGGGGGGCAATGAGCAGTTCTTC	TRBJ2-1	14	TRBV7-9	.	TRBD2
CATEQGAIRGYTF	TGTGCCACCGAACAGGGTGCGATTCGAGGCTACACCTTC	TRBJ1-2	13	TRBV6-2/TRBV6-3	.	.
CASSRGTSGGIDTQYF	TGTGCCAGCAGCCGAGGGACTAGCGGGGGGATAGATACGCAGTATTTT	TRBJ2-3	16	TRBV4-2	few	TRBD2
CASSVERFKSPLHF	TGTGCCAGCAGCGTAGAGCGATTCAAATCACCCCTCCACTTT	TRBJ1-6	14	TRBV9	.	.
CASSFYSGQAYEQYF	TGTGCCAGCAGCTTCTACTCGGGGCAAGCCTACGAGCAGTACTTC	TRBJ2-7	15	TRBV7-2	few	.
CSAREAQGTQYF	TGCAGTGCTAGAGAAGCCCAAGGGACCCAGTACTTC	TRBJ2-5	12	TRBV20-1	.	.
CASSEGQGAYSPLHF	TGTGCCAGCAGTGAAGGTCAAGGGGCTTATTCACCCCTCCACTTT	TRBJ1-6	15	TRBV6-1	.	.
CASSYSTISGTGGEMTGELFF	TGTGCCAGCAGTTACTCGACTATTTCCGGGACAGGGGGCGAGATGACCGGGGAGCTGTTTTTT	TRBJ2-2	21	TRBV6-2/TRBV6-3	.	TRBD1